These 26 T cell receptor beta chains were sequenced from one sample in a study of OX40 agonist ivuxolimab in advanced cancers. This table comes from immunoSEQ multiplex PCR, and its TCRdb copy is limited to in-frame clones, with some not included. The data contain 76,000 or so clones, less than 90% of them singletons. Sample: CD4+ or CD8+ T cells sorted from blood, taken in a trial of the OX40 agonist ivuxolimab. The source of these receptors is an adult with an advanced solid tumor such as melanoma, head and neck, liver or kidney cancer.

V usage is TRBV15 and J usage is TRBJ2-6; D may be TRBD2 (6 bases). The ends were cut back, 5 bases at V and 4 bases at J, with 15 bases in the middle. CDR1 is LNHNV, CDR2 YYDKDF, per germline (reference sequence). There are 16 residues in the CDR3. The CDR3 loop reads CATSPQRGTGANVLTF. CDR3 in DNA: TGTGCCACCAGCCCCCAACGGGGGACGGGGGCCAACGTCCTGACTTTC.

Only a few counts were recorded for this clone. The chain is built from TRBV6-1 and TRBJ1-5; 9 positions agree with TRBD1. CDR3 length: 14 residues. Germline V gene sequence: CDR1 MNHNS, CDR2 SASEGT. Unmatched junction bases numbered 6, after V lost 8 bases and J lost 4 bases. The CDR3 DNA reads TGTGCCAGCCAGTCGGGACAGGGAAATCAGCCCCAGCATTTT. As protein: CASQSGQGNQPQHF.

This CDR3 is CASSLGTSRFTDTQYF. DNA for the CDR3: TGTGCCAGCAGCTTGGGGACTAGCCGGTTCACGGATACGCAGTATTTT. This sequence joins TRBV5-8 and TRBJ2-3, with TRBD2 matching 8 bases. Germline lookup yields CDR1 SGHTS and CDR2 YDEGEE. Trimming at V came to 0 bases and at J to 6 bases, leaving 9 bases not matched to a gene. The length of the CDR3 is 16 residues.

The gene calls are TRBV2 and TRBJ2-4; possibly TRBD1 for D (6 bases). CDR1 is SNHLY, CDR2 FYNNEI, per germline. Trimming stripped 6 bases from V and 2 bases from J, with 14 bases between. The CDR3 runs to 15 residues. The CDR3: CASSGRGPSKNIQYF. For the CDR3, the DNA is TGTGCCAGCAGCGGCAGGGGCCCGTCCAAAAACATTCAGTACTTC.

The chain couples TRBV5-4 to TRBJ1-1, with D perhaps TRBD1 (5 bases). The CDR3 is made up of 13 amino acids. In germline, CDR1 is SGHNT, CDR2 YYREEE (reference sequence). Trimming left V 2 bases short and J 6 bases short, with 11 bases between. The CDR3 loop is CASSFSGIAEAFF. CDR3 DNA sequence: TGTGCCAGCAGCTTCTCAGGGATAGCTGAAGCTTTCTTT. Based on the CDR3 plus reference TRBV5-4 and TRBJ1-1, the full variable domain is ETGVTQSPTHLIKTRGQQVTLRCSSQSGHNTVSWYQQALGQGPQFIFQYYREEENGRGNFPPRFSGLQFPNYSSELNVNALELDDSALYLCASSFSGIAEAFFGQGTRLTVV.

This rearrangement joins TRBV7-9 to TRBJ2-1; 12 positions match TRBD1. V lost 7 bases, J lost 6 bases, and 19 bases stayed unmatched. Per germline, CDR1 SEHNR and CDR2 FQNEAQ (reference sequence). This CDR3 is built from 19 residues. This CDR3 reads CASTSRGDRGLAGSNEQFF. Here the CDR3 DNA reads TGTGCCAGCACCTCCCGTGGGGACAGGGGGCTAGCGGGAAGCAATGAGCAGTTCTTC.

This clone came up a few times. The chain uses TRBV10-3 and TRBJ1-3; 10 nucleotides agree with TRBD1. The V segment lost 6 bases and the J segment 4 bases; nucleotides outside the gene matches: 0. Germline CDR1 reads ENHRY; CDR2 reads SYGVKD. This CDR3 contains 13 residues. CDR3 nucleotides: TGTGCCATCAGGACAGGGGGCGGAAACACCATATATTTT. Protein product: CAIRTGGGNTIYF.

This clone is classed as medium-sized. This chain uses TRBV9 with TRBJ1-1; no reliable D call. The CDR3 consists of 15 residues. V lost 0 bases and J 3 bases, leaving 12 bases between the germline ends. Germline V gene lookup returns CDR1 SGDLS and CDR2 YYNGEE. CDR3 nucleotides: TGTGCCAGCAGCGTAGTTGAAAATCCCTACACTGAAGCTTTCTTT. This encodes CASSVVENPYTEAFF.

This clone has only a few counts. Here the CDR3 reads CASSIYRGTKNIQYF. The CDR3 DNA reads as TGTGCCAGTAGTATTTATCGGGGGACTAAAAACATTCAGTACTTC. The chain carries TRBV19 and TRBJ2-4, with D perhaps matching TRBD2 (6 bases). Germline V lookup: CDR1 LNHDA, CDR2 SQIVND (reference sequence). V dropped 3 bases and J dropped 4 bases, with 13 bases sitting between them. There are 15 residues in the CDR3.

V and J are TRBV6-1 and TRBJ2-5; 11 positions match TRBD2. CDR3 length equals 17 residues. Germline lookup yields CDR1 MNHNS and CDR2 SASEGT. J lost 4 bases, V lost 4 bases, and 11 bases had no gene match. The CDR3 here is CASSALAGGDSGETQYF. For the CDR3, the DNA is TGTGCCAGCAGTGCGTTAGCGGGAGGGGATTCGGGAGAGACCCAGTACTTC.

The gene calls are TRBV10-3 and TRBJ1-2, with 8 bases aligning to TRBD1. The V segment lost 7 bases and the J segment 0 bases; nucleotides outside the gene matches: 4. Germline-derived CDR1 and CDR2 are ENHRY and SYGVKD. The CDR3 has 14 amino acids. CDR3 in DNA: TGTGCCATCACTCCGACAGGGGCTAACTATGGCTACACCTTC. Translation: CAITPTGANYGYTF.

The CDR3 nucleotides are TGTGCCAGTAGTATGGCAATGGGGCAGACTGAAGCTTTCTTT. Amino acid sequence: CASSMAMGQTEAFF. This rearrangement joins TRBV19 to TRBJ1-1; the D gene is possibly TRBD1 (5 bases). Germline-derived CDR1 and CDR2 are LNHDA and SQIVND (reference sequence). There are 14 residues in the CDR3. V dropped 3 bases and J dropped 5 bases, with 13 bases sitting between them.

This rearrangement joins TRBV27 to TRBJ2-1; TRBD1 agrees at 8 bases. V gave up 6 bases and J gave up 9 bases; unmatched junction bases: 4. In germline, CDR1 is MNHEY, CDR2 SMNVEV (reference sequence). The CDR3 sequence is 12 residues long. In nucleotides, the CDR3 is TGTGCCAGCAGCCCAGGGGGCCGTGAGCAGTTCTTC. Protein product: CASSPGGREQFF.

CDR3 sequence reads: CASSLGSSYNEQFF. CDR3 bases: TGCGCCAGCAGCTTGGGCAGCTCCTACAATGAGCAGTTCTTC. This chain connects TRBV5-1 to TRBJ2-1, with D hard to call. V gave up 0 bases and J gave up 0 bases, with 4 bases separating them. Germline V gives CDR1 SGHRS, CDR2 YFSETQ. This CDR3 contains 14 residues.

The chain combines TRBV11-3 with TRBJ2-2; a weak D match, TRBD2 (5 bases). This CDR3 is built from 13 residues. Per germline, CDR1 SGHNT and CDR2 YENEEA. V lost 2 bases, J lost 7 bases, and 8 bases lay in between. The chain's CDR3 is CASSLPGFGELFF. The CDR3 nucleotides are TGTGCCAGCAGCTTACCGGGGTTCGGGGAGCTGTTTTTT. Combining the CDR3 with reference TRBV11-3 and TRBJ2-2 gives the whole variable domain EAGVVQSPRYKIIEKKQPVAFWCNPISGHNTLYWYLQNLGQGPELLIRYENEEAVDDSQLPKDRFSAERLKGVDSTLKIQPAELGDSAVYLCASSLPGFGELFFGEGSRLTVL.

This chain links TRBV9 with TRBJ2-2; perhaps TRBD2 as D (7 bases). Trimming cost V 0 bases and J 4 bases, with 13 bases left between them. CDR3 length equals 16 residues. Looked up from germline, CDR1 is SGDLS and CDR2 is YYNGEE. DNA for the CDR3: TGTGCCAGCAGCGTAGAGGGGGGGTTTAGCACCGGGGAGCTGTTTTTT. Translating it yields CASSVEGGFSTGELFF.

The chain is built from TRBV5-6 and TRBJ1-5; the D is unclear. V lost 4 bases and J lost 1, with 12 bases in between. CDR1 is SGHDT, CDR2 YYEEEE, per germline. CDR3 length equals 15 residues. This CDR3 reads CASSPGRGSNQPQHF. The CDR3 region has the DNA TGTGCCAGCAGCCCCGGACGGGGAAGCAATCAGCCCCAGCATTTT.

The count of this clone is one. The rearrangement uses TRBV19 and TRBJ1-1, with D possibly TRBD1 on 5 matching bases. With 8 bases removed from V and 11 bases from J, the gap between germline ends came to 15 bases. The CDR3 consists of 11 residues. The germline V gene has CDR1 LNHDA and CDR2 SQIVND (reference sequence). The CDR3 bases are TGTGCCAGTCGGGGGGTAAGGTCGGCTTTCTTT. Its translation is CASRGVRSAFF.

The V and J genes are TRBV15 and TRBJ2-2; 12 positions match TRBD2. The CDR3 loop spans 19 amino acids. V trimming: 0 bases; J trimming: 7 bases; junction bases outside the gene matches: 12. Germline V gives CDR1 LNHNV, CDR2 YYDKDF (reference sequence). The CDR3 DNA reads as TGTGCCACCAGCAGAGATACACTCCTAGCGGGAGGGCCGGACGGGGAGCTGTTTTTT. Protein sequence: CATSRDTLLAGGPDGELFF.

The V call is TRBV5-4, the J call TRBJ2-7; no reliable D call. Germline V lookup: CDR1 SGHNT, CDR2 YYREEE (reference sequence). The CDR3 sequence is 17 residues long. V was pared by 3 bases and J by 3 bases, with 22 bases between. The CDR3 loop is CASSYRARAKGNYEQYF. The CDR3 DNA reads TGTGCCAGCAGCTACCGAGCGCGCGCCAAAGGGAACTACGAGCAGTACTTC.

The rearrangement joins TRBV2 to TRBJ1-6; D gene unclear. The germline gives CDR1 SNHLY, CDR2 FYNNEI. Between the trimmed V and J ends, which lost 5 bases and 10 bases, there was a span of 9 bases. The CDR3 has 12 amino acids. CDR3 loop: CASSRGGSPLHF. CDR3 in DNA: TGTGCCAGCAGTCGAGGAGGGTCACCCCTCCACTTT.

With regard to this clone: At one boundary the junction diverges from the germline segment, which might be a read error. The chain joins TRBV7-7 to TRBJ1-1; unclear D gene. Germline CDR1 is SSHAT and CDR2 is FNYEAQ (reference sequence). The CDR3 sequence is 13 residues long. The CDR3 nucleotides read TGTGCTAGCAGCTTATCAGAGAACACTGAAGCTTTCTTT. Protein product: CASSLSENTEAFF. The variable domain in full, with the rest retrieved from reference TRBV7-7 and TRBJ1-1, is GAGVSQSPRYKVTKRGQDVTLRCDPISSHATLYWYQQALGQGPEFLTYFNYEAQPDKSGLPSDRFSAERPEGSISTLTIQRTEQRDSAMYRCASSLSENTEAFFGQGTRLTVV.

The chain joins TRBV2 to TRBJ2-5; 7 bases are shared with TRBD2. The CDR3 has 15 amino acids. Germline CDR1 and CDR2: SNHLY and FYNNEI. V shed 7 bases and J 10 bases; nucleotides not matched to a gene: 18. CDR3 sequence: CASMLARDYGRGQYF. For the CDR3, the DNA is TGTGCCAGCATGCTAGCCCGGGACTACGGACGTGGCCAGTACTTC.

This chain's CDR3 is CASSAAGGYQPQHF. The CDR3 DNA follows: TGTGCCAGCAGCGCCGCCGGGGGGTATCAGCCCCAGCATTTT. The V call is TRBV9, the J call TRBJ1-5, with a tentative D call TRBD1 (5 bases). CDR3 length: 14 residues. Trimming took off 3 bases at V and 5 bases at J, with 12 bases between the two ends. Germline lookup yields CDR1 SGDLS and CDR2 YYNGEE.

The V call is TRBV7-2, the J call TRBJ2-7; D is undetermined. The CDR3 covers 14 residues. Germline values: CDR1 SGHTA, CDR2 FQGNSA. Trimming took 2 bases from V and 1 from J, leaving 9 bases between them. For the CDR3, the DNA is TGTGCCAGCAGCTTACTAGGCAATTCCTACGAGCAGTACTTC. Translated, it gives CASSLLGNSYEQYF.

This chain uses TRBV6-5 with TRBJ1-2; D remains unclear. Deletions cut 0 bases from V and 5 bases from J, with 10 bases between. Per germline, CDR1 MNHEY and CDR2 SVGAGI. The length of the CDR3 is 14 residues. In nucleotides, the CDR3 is TGTGCCAGCAGTTACTCCCGAGGAGTATATGGCTACACCTTC. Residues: CASSYSRGVYGYTF.